This T cell receptor beta chain was recovered during a study of regulatory T cells in long-lasting Graves disease. The CDR3 runs to 17 residues. V gave up 4 bases and J gave up 5 bases, with 25 bases separating them. In germline, CDR1 is SGHKS, CDR2 YYEKEE (reference sequence). Sample time point: newly diagnosed GD, antithyroid drugs for less than 3 months. From RNA extracted from PBMCs, the TCR library was made. An endocrinology department located in Xi'an, China, was where the patients came from. Study-wide findings and caveats: Persistent disease preferred TRBV28, TRBJ1-2 and TRBJ2-5. Among the persistent patients, 2,500 to 3,000 public clonotypes were shared, more than the 850 to 1,000 shared among new patients.

About this clonotype: Its antigen is undetermined.

Relying on iRepertoire HTBI primers and Arm-PCR of CDR3 regions, the team built TCR beta libraries. TCRdb itself ran the multiplex PCR reads through MiXCR, one entry per CDR3 protein. The table shows around 500,000 distinct CDR3 sequences, with about 13% occurring only once. The same sample was also used in a study of T cells in Graves' hyperthyroidism and ophthalmopathy.

The receptor comes from a man aged 30 to 45 with Graves disease. V and J are TRBV5-5 and TRBJ2-7; maybe TRBD2 (6 bases). Source: peripheral blood mononuclear cells (PBMCs), taken at new diagnosis, from a patient treated with antithyroid drugs. CDR3 amino acids: CASSQLLGPAGRHEQYF. The CDR3 DNA is TGTGCCAGCAGCCAGCTTCTTGGTCCGGCAGGGAGGCACGAGCAGTACTTC. Looking up the rest from reference TRBV5-5 and TRBJ2-7 gives the full variable domain: DAGVTQSPTHLIKTRGQQVTLRCSPISGHKSVSWYQQVLGQGPQFIFQYYEKEERGRGNFPDRFSARQFPNYSSELNVNALLLGDSALYLCASSQLLGPAGRHEQYFGPGTRLTVT.